This T cell receptor beta chain is drawn from a study of PD-1 blockade in classical Hodgkin lymphoma. This table comes from immunoSEQ multiplex PCR, and its TCRdb copy is limited to in-frame clones, with some not included. The data contain 30,000 to 40,000 clones, about 89% of them singletons. Germline CDR1 and CDR2: SGHRS and YFSETQ. The CDR3 has 13 amino acids. Between the trimmed V and J ends, which lost 0 bases and 7 bases, there was a span of 8 bases. Concerning this clone itself: The target antigen is unknown.

The time point was: newly diagnosed, previously untreated cHL patient sample. CD4+ T cells were purified from thawed PBMCs by negative selection. Researchers used newly diagnosed, untreated classical Hodgkin lymphoma PBMCs for comparison. Study conclusions and caveats: Reports indicated that newly diagnosed patients had lower baseline TCR diversity than healthy donors did. Repertoire differences have undefined causes, possibly disease activity or prior therapy.

The chain recombines TRBV5-1 with TRBJ2-1; D perhaps matches TRBD2 (6 bases). This sequence was found in a human donor with classical Hodgkin lymphoma. Sequenced: CD4+ T cells from blood. CDR3 sequence reads: CASSLDRGNEQFF. The CDR3 DNA reads as TGCGCCAGCAGCTTGGACCGGGGGAATGAGCAGTTCTTC.